Included here is one T cell receptor beta chain sequence, with context. Its antigen is currently unknown. This sample is drawn from a study of T cells expressing NK-cell markers. Study-wide context: One of eight sequenced donors was HCMV-seronegative; the other seven were seropositive.

Germline V gene sequence: CDR1 MNHEY, CDR2 SMNVEV (reference sequence). CDR3 length: 14 amino acids. After re-calling the 5' RACE reads, TCRdb lists one entry per CDR3 protein, DNA absent. This sample's table reports 500,000 to 700,000 distinct CDR3 sequences. Study-wide points: Leadership of the CD3+CD56-NKG2C+ fraction also belonged to these clonotypes in several donors.

This receptor was obtained from a man aged 18 to 29 in good health. The source material was blood T cells: a sorted CD56 or NKG2C T cell subset, CD4+ or CD8+ T cells, or bulk PBMC T cells (not recorded which). The chain links TRBV27 to TRBJ2-5; absent DNA, TCRdb's TRBD1 call cannot be checked. The chain's CDR3 is CASSLSPEWETQYF.